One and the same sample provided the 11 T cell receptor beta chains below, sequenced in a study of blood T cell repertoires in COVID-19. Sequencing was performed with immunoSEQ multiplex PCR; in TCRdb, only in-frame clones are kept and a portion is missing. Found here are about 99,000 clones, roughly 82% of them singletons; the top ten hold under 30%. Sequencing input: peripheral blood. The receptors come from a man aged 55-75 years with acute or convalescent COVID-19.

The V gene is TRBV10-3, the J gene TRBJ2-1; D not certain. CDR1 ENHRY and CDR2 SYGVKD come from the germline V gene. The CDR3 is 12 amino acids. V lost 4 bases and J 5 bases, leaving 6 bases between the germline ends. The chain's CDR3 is CAISVSDNEQFF. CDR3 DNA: TGTGCCATCAGTGTCAGCGACAATGAGCAGTTCTTC.

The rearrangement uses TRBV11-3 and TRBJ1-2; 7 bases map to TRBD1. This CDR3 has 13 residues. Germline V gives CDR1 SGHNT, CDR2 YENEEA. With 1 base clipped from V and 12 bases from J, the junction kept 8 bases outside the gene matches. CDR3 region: CASSLVRDSLNTF. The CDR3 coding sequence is TGTGCCAGCAGCTTAGTTCGGGACAGCCTCAACACCTTC.

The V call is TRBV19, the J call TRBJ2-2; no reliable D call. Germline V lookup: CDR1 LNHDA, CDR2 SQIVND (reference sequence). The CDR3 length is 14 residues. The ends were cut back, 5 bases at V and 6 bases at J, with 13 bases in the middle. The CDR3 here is CASSQSLSPGELFF. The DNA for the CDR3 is TGTGCCAGTAGTCAGTCTCTCAGTCCCGGGGAGCTGTTTTTT.

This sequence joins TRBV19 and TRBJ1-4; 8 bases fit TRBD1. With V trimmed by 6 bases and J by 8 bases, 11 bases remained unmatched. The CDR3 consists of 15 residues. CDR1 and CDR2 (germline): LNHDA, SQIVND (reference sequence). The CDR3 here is CASSERTGSREKLFF. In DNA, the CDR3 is TGTGCCAGTAGCGAGCGGACAGGGTCGCGAGAAAAACTGTTTTTT.

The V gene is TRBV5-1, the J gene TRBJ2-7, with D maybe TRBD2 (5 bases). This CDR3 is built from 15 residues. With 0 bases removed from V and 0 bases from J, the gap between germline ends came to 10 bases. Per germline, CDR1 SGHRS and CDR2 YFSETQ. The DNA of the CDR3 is TGCGCCAGCAGCTTGGTCTATGGGAGCTCCTACGAGCAGTACTTC. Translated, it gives CASSLVYGSSYEQYF.

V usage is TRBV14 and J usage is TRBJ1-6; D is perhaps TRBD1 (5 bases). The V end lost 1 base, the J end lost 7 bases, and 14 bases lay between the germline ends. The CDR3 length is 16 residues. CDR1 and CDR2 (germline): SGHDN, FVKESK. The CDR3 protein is CASSQGGVSFNSPLHF. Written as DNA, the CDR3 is TGTGCCAGCAGCCAAGGGGGCGTCAGCTTCAATTCACCCCTCCACTTT.

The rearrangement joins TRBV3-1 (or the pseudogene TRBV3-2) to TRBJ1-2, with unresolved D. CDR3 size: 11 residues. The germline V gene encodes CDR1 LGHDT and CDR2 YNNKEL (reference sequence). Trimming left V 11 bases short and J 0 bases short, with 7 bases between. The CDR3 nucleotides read TGTGCCCACAACCCTAACTATGGCTACACCTTC. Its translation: CAHNPNYGYTF.

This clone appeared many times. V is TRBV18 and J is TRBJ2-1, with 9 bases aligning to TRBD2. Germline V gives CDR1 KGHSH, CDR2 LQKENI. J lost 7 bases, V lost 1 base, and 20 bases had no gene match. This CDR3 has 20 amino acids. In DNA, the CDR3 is TGTGCCAGCTCACCACGTCGGCGGGGGACCATAGCGGGAGTATCTAATGAGCAGTTCTTC. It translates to CASSPRRRGTIAGVSNEQFF.

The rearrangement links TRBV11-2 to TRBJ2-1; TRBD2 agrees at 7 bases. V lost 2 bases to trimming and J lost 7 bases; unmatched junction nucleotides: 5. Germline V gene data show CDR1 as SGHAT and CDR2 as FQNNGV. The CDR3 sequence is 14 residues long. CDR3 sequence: CASSLIRRENEQFF. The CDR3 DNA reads TGTGCCAGCAGCTTAATTCGGCGGGAGAATGAGCAGTTCTTC.

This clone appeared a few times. The CDR3 here is CASGTGIRLQETQYF. The CDR3 DNA follows: TGTGCCAGCGGGACAGGGATAAGGTTGCAAGAGACCCAGTACTTC. This chain connects TRBV28 to TRBJ2-5; 9 bases line up with TRBD1. Germline lookup yields CDR1 MDHEN and CDR2 SYDVKM. The CDR3 spans 15 residues. V lost 8 bases to trimming and J lost 2 bases; unmatched junction nucleotides: 9.

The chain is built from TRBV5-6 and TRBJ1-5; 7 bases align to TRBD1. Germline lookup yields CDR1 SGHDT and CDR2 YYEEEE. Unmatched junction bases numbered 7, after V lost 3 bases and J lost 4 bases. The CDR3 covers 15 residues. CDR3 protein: CASSSTGERNQPQHF. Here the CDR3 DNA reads TGTGCCAGCAGCTCCACAGGGGAAAGGAATCAGCCCCAGCATTTT.